Listed below are T cell receptor beta chains from one sample, sequenced in a study of cytomegalovirus exposure and HLA in healthy donors. The protocol was immunoSEQ multiplex PCR, while the TCRdb copy is restricted to in-frame clones and leaves out a portion. Here the sample spans 100,000 to 150,000 clones, roughly 80% being singletons. The sample comprised PBMCs. Receptors originate from a male donor in good health and CMV-seronegative. The CDR3 runs from the conserved cysteine through the conserved F or W. A D gene is named only where the DNA matches it firmly. Not all rows give a size; the values are once, few, many and, for expanded clones, a class.

clone_size	cdr3_length	v_call	j_call	d_call	cdr3_nt	cdr3_aa
NA	16	TRBV7-2	TRBJ2-1	NA	TGTGCCAGCAGCTCCTACGCCGGGACATTTTACAATGAGCAGTTCTTC	CASSSYAGTFYNEQFF
NA	16	TRBV14	TRBJ2-7	NA	TGTGCCAGCAGCCAAGATTTCACAGGGCTTATAGGCGAGCAGTACTTC	CASSQDFTGLIGEQYF
NA	16	TRBV15	TRBJ2-7	TRBD2	TGTGCCACCAGCAGAGGGACTAGCGGAGCCTCCTACGAGCAGTACTTC	CATSRGTSGASYEQYF
NA	14	TRBV13	TRBJ1-1	NA	TGTGCCAGCAGCTTAGGGGTCGGGTTAACTGAAGCTTTCTTT	CASSLGVGLTEAFF
NA	15	TRBV2	TRBJ2-5	NA	TGTGCCAGCAGTGAAGTGGCAGGGGCGTTGCAGACCCAGTACTTC	CASSEVAGALQTQYF
NA	15	TRBV12-5	TRBJ1-2	TRBD1	TGTGCTAGTGGTTTGACCATCTCCGGGACAGGGGGTTACACCTTC	CASGLTISGTGGYTF
NA	15	TRBV6-5	TRBJ2-2	TRBD2	TGTGCCAGCAGTATAACCGGGACTAGCACCGGGGAGCTGTTTTTT	CASSITGTSTGELFF
NA	17	TRBV18	TRBJ1-4	TRBD1	TGTGCCAGCTCACCCCTAGGAAACAGGGGTATTAATGAAAAACTGTTTTTT	CASSPLGNRGINEKLFF
NA	15	TRBV5-4	TRBJ2-1	TRBD1	TGTGCCAGCAACTGGGGACAGGGCTCCTACAATGAGCAGTTCTTC	CASNWGQGSYNEQFF
NA	16	TRBV28	TRBJ2-1	NA	TGTGCCAGCAGTCCCCGCGCATGGGGGCGATCCCATGAGCAGTTCTTC	CASSPRAWGRSHEQFF
NA	12	TRBV6-1	TRBJ1-3	NA	TGTGCCAGCAGTGAATCAGCGAACACCATATATTTT	CASSESANTIYF
NA	20	TRBV15	TRBJ1-1	NA	TGTGCCACCAGCAGAGATCTAGGCCTCCCGCCTGCCCTCCCCGAGACTGAAGCTTTCTTT	CATSRDLGLPPALPETEAFF
NA	13	TRBV7-8	TRBJ1-2	NA	TGTGCCAGCAGCCCGCCCCGGTTTGATGGCTACACCTTC	CASSPPRFDGYTF
NA	15	TRBV2	TRBJ2-1	TRBD2	TGTGCCAGCAACTTACTAGCGGGGGCTTACAATGAGCAGTTCTTC	CASNLLAGAYNEQFF
NA	14	TRBV25-1	TRBJ1-1	TRBD1	TGTGCCAGCAGTGGGGGACAGATGAACACTGAAGCTTTCTTT	CASSGGQMNTEAFF
NA	12	TRBV5-4	TRBJ2-5	NA	TGTGCCGGCAGCTCCTCCGTGGAGACCCAGTACTTC	CAGSSSVETQYF
NA	16	TRBV5-1	TRBJ2-7	NA	TGCGCCAGCAGCTTGGCCCAGGGGGGCTACTCCTACGAGCAGTACTTC	CASSLAQGGYSYEQYF
few	14	TRBV27	TRBJ1-1	NA	TGTGCCAGCAGTTTAACAGGGAGTTTCACTGAAGCTTTCTTT	CASSLTGSFTEAFF
few	12	TRBV7-9	TRBJ2-7	NA	TGTGCCAGCAGTTTAGTCAACTACGAGCAGTACTTC	CASSLVNYEQYF
NA	16	TRBV6-5	TRBJ1-1	NA	TGTGCCAGCAGTTACGGGGAAATACAGGGATCCACTGAAGCTTTCTTT	CASSYGEIQGSTEAFF
NA	17	TRBV27	TRBJ2-1	TRBD1	TGTGCCAGCAGTTTCACTACGACAGGGATGTTAGTAAATGAGCAGTTCTTC	CASSFTTTGMLVNEQFF
NA	15	TRBV6-5	TRBJ2-1	TRBD2	TGTGCCAGCAGTTTAGCGGGTGGGAACTACAATGAGCAGTTCTTC	CASSLAGGNYNEQFF
once	14	TRBV6-4	TRBJ2-1	NA	TGTGCCAGCAGTCCGGACAGTGCGTACAATGAGCAGTTCTTC	CASSPDSAYNEQFF
NA	14	TRBV7-9	TRBJ1-1	TRBD1	TGTGCCAGCAGCCGAGGACAGGGTTATACTGAAGCTTTCTTT	CASSRGQGYTEAFF
NA	14	TRBV7-3	TRBJ1-2	NA	TGTGCCAGCAGCTCCCAGGGGACGAGCTATGGCTACACCTTC	CASSSQGTSYGYTF
NA	13	TRBV6-1	TRBJ1-6	NA	TGTGCCAGCACAAGGGACATTGAGTCACCCCTCCACTTT	CASTRDIESPLHF
NA	15	TRBV7-2	TRBJ1-2	NA	TGTGCCAGCAGCTTAGTCTTTCGGGAGCTCTATGGCTACACCTTC	CASSLVFRELYGYTF
NA	13	TRBV7-9	TRBJ2-7	NA	TGTGCCAGCAGCCTCCTCCGGAGCGTGGAGCAGTACTTC	CASSLLRSVEQYF
NA	15	TRBV10-3	TRBJ2-7	TRBD1	TGTGCCATCAGTCAAGCATTTCAGGGGGCCAACGAGCAGTACTTC	CAISQAFQGANEQYF
NA	15	TRBV7-9	TRBJ2-1	TRBD2	TGTTCCAGCAGCTTTAGCGGGGGGGCCTACAATGAGCAGTTCTTC	CSSSFSGGAYNEQFF
NA	16	TRBV7-8	TRBJ2-1	NA	TGTGCCAGCAGCTCCGTACGGGAGACCTCCTACAATGAGCAGTTCTTC	CASSSVRETSYNEQFF
NA	15	TRBV30	TRBJ1-6	NA	TGTGCCTGGAGTGTACCGACAGGACGAGGTTCACCCCTCCACTTT	CAWSVPTGRGSPLHF
NA	14	TRBV7-2	TRBJ1-2	TRBD1	TGTGCCAGCAGCTTAGCAGGGGGCGACTATGGCTACACCTTC	CASSLAGGDYGYTF
few	13	TRBV29-1	TRBJ2-2	NA	TGCAGCGTTGAAACTGGTGCCGGCGGGGAGCTGTTTTTT	CSVETGAGGELFF
NA	13	TRBV28	TRBJ2-3	TRBD1	TGTGCCAGCAGTTGGGACAGGGGGGATACGCAGTATTTT	CASSWDRGDTQYF
NA	15	TRBV5-1	TRBJ1-1	TRBD1	TGCGCCAGCGCTAGGGACAGGGGAGGGAACACTGAAGCTTTCTTT	CASARDRGGNTEAFF
once	15	TRBV27	TRBJ2-7	NA	TGTGCCAGCAGTTGGGGGCTAGCTAAACTCTACGAGCAGTACTTC	CASSWGLAKLYEQYF